This T cell receptor beta chain was recovered during a study of T-cell memory formation after mild COVID-19. The CDR3 runs 23 residues. TCRdb reprocessed the 5' RACE reads via MiXCR and lists one record per CDR3 protein. The sample carries approximately 98,000 distinct CDR3 sequences, roughly a sixth recorded once. This clonotype has just one count. Mismatch with germline at one junction end may stem from a read error. This sequence joins TRBV12-3 or TRBV12-4 and TRBJ1-1, with 7 bases identical to TRBD1. The source is a man in his late teens or twenties who had mild COVID-19 (a few samples of this study predate the infection). Cell type and time point are not known. The sample was PBMCs or a T cell subset sorted from them (not recorded which). The CDR3 loop is CASSLLTTRYRRQGRRWNTETFF. CDR3 DNA sequence: TGTGCCAGCAGCCTTTTGACCACTCGGTATAGGCGACAGGGACGACGATGGAACACTGAAACTTTCTTT.